These 9 T cell receptor beta chains share one sample of origin, sequenced in a study of T cells in Graves' hyperthyroidism and ophthalmopathy. The CDR3 regions of TCR beta were amplified from RNA transcripts. The HTBI primer set was used in a first-round RT-PCR of the TCR CDR3. TCRdb processed the multiplex PCR reads anew with MiXCR; each CDR3 protein has one entry. This sample has about 150,000 distinct CDR3 sequences, with over 20% found just once. The sequencing input was blood. The receptors originated from a woman in her forties or fifties with Graves' hyperthyroidism that later progressed to Graves' ophthalmopathy.

The chain couples TRBV27 to TRBJ1-1; 7 bases are a match to TRBD1. The CDR3 extends over 13 amino acids. After removal of 4 bases from V and 4 bases from J, the junction contained 3 bases not matched to a gene. Looked up from germline, CDR1 is MNHEY and CDR2 is SMNVEV (reference sequence). Here the CDR3 reads CASSSQGPTEAFF. The CDR3 DNA follows: TGTGCCAGCAGTTCACAGGGGCCCACTGAAGCTTTCTTT.

There are many counts of this clonotype. This chain uses TRBV7-8 with TRBJ2-7, with a tentative D call TRBD2 (5 bases). Trimming left V 6 bases short and J 5 bases short, with 29 bases between. This CDR3 is built from 18 residues. Germline CDR1 SGHVS, CDR2 FQNEAQ. CDR3: CASSSPGLVTTNMHEQYF. CDR3 bases: TGTGCCAGCAGTTCCCCCGGACTTGTTACCACCAATATGCACGAGCAGTACTTC.

This clonotype was seen ten or more times. The J gene is TRBJ2-1, the V gene TRBV30; D possibly corresponds to TRBD2 (5 bases). Trimming stripped 4 bases from V and 8 bases from J, with 15 bases between. Per the germline V gene, CDR1 is GTSNPN and CDR2 is SVGIG (reference sequence). The CDR3 is 13 residues long. The CDR3 loop reads CAWNRGLRDEQFF. Written as DNA, the CDR3 is TGTGCCTGGAATCGGGGATTAAGGGATGAGCAGTTCTTC.

In its sample, this clonotype was seen many times. This chain uses TRBV28 with TRBJ2-7, with TRBD1 matching 9 bases. The J segment lost 3 bases and the V segment lost 3 bases, leaving 6 bases of the junction unmatched. This CDR3 is built from 15 residues. The germline V gene encodes CDR1 MDHEN and CDR2 SYDVKM. DNA for the CDR3: TGTGCCAGCAGTTTGCACGGGACAGGGCTCTACGAGCAGTACTTC. Translating gives CASSLHGTGLYEQYF.

There are many counts of this clonotype. V and J are TRBV7-2 and TRBJ1-2; D gene uncertain. Per germline, CDR1 SGHTA and CDR2 FQGNSA. CDR3 length: 14 amino acids. V gave up 2 bases and J gave up 3 bases, with 10 bases separating them. The CDR3 sequence is CASSLSARDYGYTF. The CDR3 nucleotides read TGTGCCAGCAGCTTATCGGCAAGGGACTATGGCTACACCTTC. The variable domain in full, completed from reference TRBV7-2 and TRBJ1-2, reads GAGVSQSPSNKVTEKGKDVELRCDPISGHTALYWYRQSLGQGLEFLIYFQGNSAPDKSGLPSDRFSAERTGGSVSTLTIQRTQQEDSAVYLCASSLSARDYGYTFGSGTRLTVV.

The chain combines TRBV5-6 with TRBJ2-2, with unresolved D. V was cut by 0 bases and J by 5 bases, with 14 bases left in between. The CDR3 totals 16 residues. CDR1 and CDR2 from the germline V gene are SGHDT and YYEEEE. The CDR3 DNA reads TGTGCCAGCAGCTTGGAAGGGTTAAGTGGGACCGGGGAGCTGTTTTTT. Protein product: CASSLEGLSGTGELFF.

This clonotype has ten or more counts. J is TRBJ1-1 and V is TRBV6-1; no reliable D call. The germline V gene has CDR1 MNHNS and CDR2 SASEGT. Deletions cut 7 bases from V and 1 base from J, with 10 bases between. The length of the CDR3 is 13 residues. The CDR3 sequence: CASTRGGNTEAFF. In DNA form, the CDR3 reads TGTGCCAGCACCAGAGGAGGGAACACTGAAGCTTTCTTT.

Many counts were recorded for this clonotype. The chain couples TRBV7-2 to TRBJ1-1; D gene unclear. The CDR3 is 13 amino acids. Trimming shortened V by 5 bases and J by 1 base, and 8 bases separated the two germline ends. CDR1 and CDR2 (germline): SGHTA, FQGNSA. The CDR3 DNA reads TGTGCCAGCAGCGAAAGTTGGAACACTGAAGCTTTCTTT. It translates to CASSESWNTEAFF.

This clonotype was observed many times. The chain recombines TRBV3-1 with TRBJ2-3; 8 bases map to TRBD2. Germline CDR1 and CDR2: LGHDT and YNNKEL (reference sequence). CDR3 length: 16 amino acids. The V and J ends lost 4 bases and 4 bases, in that order; junction bases with no gene match: 10. CDR3 loop: CASSRPSGRVPDTQYF. DNA of the CDR3: TGTGCCAGCAGCCGCCCAAGCGGGAGAGTCCCAGATACGCAGTATTTT.